Given below is one T cell receptor (beta chain) in context. The sample contains more than one DNA sequence encoding this CDR3. The data were obtained in a study of T cells after somatic rescue of genetic block. The germline CDR1 and CDR2 sequences are MDHEN and SYDVKM. The CDR3 length is 15 residues. V was trimmed by 2 bases and J by 9 bases, leaving 14 bases between them. Profiled with immunoSEQ multiplex PCR; TCRdb holds only in-frame clones, not every one. The table shows fewer than 150,000 clones, with about 89% occurring only once. Sequences were obtained from peripheral blood mononuclear cells (PBMCs). The V and J genes are TRBV28 and TRBJ1-6, with D possibly matching TRBD1 (6 bases). This clonotype originated in a young woman. CDR3 protein: CASSLGGGGGSPLHF. In DNA form, the CDR3 reads TGTGCCAGCAGTTTAGGGGGGGGAGGGGGTTCACCCCTCCACTTT. The whole variable domain, remainder taken from reference TRBV28 and TRBJ1-6, is DVKVTQSSRYLVKRTGEKVFLECVQDMDHENMFWYRQDPGLGLRLIYFSYDVKMKEKGDIPEGYSVSREKKERFSLILESASTNQTSMYLCASSLGGGGGSPLHFGNGTRLTVT.